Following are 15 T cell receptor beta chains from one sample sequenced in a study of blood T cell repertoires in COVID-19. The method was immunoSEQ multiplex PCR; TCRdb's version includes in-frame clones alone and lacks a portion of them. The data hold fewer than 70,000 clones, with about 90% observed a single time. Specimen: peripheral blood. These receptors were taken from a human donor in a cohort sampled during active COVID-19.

The CDR3 DNA is TGTGCCAGCAGCCCGGGGACAAGGAGTTTGGAGTCACCCCTCCACTTT. It encodes CASSPGTRSLESPLHF. The genes are TRBV7-8 and TRBJ1-6; D possibly corresponds to TRBD1 (6 bases). This CDR3 is 16 amino acids long. With 5 bases removed from V and 10 bases from J, the gap between germline ends came to 21 bases. The V gene's germline CDR1 is SGHVS and CDR2 FQNEAQ. The entire variable domain, with the rest obtained from reference TRBV7-8 and TRBJ1-6, is as follows: GAGVSQSPRYKVAKRGQDVALRCDPISGHVSLFWYQQALGQGPEFLTYFQNEAQLDKSGLPSDRFFAERPEGSVSTLKIQRTQQEDSAVYLCASSPGTRSLESPLHFGNGTRLTVT.

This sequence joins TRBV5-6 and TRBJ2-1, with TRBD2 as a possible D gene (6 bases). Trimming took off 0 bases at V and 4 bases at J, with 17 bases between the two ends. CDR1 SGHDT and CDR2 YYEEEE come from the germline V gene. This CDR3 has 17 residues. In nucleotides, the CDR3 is TGTGCCAGCAGCTTGGAAGTAGGGAGGATAATATACAATGAGCAGTTCTTC. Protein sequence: CASSLEVGRIIYNEQFF.

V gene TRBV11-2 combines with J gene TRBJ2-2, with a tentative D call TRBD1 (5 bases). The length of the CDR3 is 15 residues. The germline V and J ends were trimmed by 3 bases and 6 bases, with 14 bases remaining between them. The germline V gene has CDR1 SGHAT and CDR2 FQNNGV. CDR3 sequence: CASSFTAGRAGELFF. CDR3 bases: TGTGCCAGCAGCTTCACGGCAGGGCGAGCCGGGGAGCTGTTTTTT.

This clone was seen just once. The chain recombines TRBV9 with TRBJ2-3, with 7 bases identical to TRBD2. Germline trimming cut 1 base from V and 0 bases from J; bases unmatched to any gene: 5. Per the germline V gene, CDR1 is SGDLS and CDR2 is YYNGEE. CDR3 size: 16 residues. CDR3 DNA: TGTGCCAGCAGCGTATATGATAGCGGGAGCACAGATACGCAGTATTTT. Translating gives CASSVYDSGSTDTQYF.

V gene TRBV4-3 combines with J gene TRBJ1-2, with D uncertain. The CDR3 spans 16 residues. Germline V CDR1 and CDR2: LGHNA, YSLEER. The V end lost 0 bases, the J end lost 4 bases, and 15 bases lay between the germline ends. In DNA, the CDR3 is TGCGCCAGCAGCCAAGATCCCCAAGACACCATCTATGGCTACACCTTC. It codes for CASSQDPQDTIYGYTF.

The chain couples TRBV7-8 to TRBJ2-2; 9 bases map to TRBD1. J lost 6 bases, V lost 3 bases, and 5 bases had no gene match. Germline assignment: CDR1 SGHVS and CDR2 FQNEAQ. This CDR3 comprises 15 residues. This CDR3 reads CASSFRDRVPGELFF. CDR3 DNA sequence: TGTGCCAGCAGCTTCCGGGACAGGGTTCCCGGGGAGCTGTTTTTT.

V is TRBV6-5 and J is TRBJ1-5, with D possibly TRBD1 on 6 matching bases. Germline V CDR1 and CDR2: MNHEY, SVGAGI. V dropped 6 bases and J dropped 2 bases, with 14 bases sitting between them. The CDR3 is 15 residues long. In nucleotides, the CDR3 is TGTGCCAGCAGCCCATACAGGGTCGGCAATCAGCCCCAGCATTTT. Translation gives CASSPYRVGNQPQHF.

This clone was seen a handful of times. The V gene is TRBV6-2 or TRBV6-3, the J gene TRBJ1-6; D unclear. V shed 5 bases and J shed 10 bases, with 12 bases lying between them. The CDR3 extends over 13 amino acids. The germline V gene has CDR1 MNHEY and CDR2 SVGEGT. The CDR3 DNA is TGTGCCAGCAGTGGGGAGGCTGTATCACCCCTCCACTTT. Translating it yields CASSGEAVSPLHF.

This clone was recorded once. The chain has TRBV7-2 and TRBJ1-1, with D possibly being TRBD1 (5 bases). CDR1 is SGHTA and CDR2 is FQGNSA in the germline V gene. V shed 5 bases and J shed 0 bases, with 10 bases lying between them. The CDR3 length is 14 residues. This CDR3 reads CASSPRVVNTEAFF. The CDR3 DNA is TGTGCCAGCAGCCCCAGGGTGGTGAACACTGAAGCTTTCTTT.

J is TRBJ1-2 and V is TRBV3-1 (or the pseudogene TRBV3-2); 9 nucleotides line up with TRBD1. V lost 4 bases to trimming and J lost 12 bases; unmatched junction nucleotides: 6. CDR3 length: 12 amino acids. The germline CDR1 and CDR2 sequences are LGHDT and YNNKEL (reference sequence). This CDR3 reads CASSPGDRVHTF. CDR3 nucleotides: TGTGCCAGCAGCCCAGGGGACAGGGTCCACACCTTC.

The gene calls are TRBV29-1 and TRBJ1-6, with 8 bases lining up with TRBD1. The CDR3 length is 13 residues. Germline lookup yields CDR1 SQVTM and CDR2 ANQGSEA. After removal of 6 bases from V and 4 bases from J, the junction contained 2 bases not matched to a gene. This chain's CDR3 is CSVRDRYNSPLHF. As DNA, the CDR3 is TGCAGCGTCCGGGACAGGTATAATTCACCCCTCCACTTT.

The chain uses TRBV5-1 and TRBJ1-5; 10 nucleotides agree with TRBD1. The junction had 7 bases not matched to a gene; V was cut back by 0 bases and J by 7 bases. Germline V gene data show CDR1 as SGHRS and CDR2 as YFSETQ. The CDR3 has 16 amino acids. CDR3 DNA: TGCGCCAGCAGCTTGGGGGACAGGGGAGGAGAACAGCCCCAGCATTTT. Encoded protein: CASSLGDRGGEQPQHF. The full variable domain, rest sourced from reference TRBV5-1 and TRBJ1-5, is KAGVTQTPRYLIKTRGQQVTLSCSPISGHRSVSWYQQTPGQGLQFLFEYFSETQRNKGNFPGRFSGRQFSNSRSEMNVSTLELGDSALYLCASSLGDRGGEQPQHFGDGTRLSIL.

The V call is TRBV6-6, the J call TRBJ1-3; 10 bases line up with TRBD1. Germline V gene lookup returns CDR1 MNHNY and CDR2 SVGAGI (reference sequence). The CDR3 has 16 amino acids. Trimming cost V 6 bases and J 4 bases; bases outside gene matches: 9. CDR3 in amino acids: CASSLRQGAQGNTIYF. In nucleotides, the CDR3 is TGTGCCAGCAGCCTCCGACAGGGGGCCCAAGGAAACACCATATATTTT.

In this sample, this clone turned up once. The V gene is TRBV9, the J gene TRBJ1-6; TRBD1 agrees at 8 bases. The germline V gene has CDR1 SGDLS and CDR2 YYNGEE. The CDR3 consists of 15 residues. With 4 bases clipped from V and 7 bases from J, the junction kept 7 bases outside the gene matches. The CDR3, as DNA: TGTGCCAGCAGCACGCAGGGGGCGGAAAATTCACCCCTCCACTTT. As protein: CASSTQGAENSPLHF.

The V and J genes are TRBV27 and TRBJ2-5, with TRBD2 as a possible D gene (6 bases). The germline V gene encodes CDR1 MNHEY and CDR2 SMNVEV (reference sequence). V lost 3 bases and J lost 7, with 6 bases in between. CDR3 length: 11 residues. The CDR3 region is CASSLGGTQYF. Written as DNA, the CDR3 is TGTGCCAGCAGTTTGGGGGGGACCCAGTACTTC.